The clone carrying this T cell receptor beta chain was recorded at least ten times. Its antigen is unidentified. The sample is drawn from a study of T cells in Graves' hyperthyroidism and ophthalmopathy. Germline V gene sequence: CDR1 SGHRS, CDR2 YFSETQ. V lost 1 base and J lost 1, with 5 bases in between. This CDR3 has 13 amino acids. General study findings and limits: Researchers found most expanded thyroid clonotypes above 0.001 in blood as well.

TCR beta CDR3 sequences were amplified from RNA transcripts. First-round RT-PCR of the TCR CDR3 relied on the HTBI primer set. TCRdb used MiXCR to reprocess the multiplex PCR reads, holding one entry per CDR3 protein. The table has 500,000 to 650,000 distinct CDR3 sequences, 14% seen once. Each patient was aged 18 to 65 and had newly diagnosed hyperthyroidism of under 2 months' duration. Isolation of PBMCs was performed on 8.5 to 10 ml fresh peripheral blood. The sequencing sample was made of blood. The chain links TRBV5-1 to TRBJ1-1, with D unclear. The sequence came from a woman aged 40 to 50 with Graves' hyperthyroidism. The CDR3 is CASSLRTNTEAFF. In DNA form, the CDR3 reads TGCGCCAGCAGCTTGCGGACGAACACTGAAGCTTTCTTT.